This T cell receptor (beta chain) was recorded in a study of vaccination and CD4 T cells after COVID-19. Looked up from germline, CDR1 is KGHSH and CDR2 is LQKENI. Trimming left V 5 bases short and J 4 bases short, with 9 bases between. The CDR3 spans 14 residues. As to treatment: approximately 9-day PBMC culture with coronavirus spike peptide pools or control peptides (ViraFEST assay). The unexposed donor provided CD4+ T cells, which were taken before the COVID-19 pandemic (2011-2018). Comment on this clonotype: The target antigen is unknown.

The Oncomine TCR Beta short-read assay generated sequence data from the DNA of cultured CD4+ T cells. DNA came from CD4+ T cells after culture. TCRdb re-called the PCR reads with MiXCR, one entry per CDR3 protein. The sample includes approximately 9,000 distinct CDR3 sequences, 34% of them seen just once. This chain links TRBV18 with TRBJ1-6; D remains ambiguous. Sequenced material: CD4+ T cells from blood, cultured in vitro. The clonotype originates from a human donor in good health. This CDR3 is CASSSTEYNSPLHF. As DNA, the CDR3 is TGTGCCAGCTCATCCACAGAATATAATTCACCCCTCCACTTT.